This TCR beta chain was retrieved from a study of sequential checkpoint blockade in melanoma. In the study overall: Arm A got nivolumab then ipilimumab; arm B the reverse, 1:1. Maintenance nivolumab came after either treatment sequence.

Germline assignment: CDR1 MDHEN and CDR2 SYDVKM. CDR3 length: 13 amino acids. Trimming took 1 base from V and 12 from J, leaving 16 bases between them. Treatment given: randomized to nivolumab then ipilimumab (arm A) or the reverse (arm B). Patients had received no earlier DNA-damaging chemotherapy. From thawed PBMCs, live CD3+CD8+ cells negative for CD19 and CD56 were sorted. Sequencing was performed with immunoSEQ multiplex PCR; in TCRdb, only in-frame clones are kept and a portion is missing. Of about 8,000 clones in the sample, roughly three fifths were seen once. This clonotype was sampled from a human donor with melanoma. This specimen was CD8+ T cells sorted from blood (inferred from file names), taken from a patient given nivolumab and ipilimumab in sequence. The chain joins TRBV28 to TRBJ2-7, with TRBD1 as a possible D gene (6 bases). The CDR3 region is CASSLLPNRGRYF. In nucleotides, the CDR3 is TGTGCCAGCAGTTTATTACCCAATAGGGGGAGGTACTTC.